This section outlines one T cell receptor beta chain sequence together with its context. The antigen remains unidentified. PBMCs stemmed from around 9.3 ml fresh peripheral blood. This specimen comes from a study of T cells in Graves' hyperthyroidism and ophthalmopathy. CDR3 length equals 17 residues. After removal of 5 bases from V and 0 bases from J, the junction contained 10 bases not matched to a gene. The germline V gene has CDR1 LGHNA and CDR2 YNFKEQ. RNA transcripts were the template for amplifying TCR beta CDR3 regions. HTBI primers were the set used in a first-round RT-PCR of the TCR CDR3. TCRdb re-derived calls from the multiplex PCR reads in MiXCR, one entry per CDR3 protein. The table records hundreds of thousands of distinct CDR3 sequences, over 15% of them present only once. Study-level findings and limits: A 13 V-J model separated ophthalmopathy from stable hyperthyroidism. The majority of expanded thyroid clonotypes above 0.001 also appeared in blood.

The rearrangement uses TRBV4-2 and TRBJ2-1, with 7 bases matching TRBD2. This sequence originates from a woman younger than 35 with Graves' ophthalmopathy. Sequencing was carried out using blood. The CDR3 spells CASSAMTSHSSYNEQFF. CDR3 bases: TGTGCCAGCAGCGCGATGACTAGCCATAGCTCCTACAATGAGCAGTTCTTC.